The 17 T cell receptor beta chains presented below share a single source sample, sequenced in a study of blood T cell repertoires in COVID-19. Assay used: immunoSEQ multiplex PCR; TCRdb lists only in-frame clones, some missing. In the table there are about 190,000 clones, about 80% of which are singletons. The sequencing sample was made of peripheral blood. All receptors come from a man aged 55 to 69 with acute or convalescent COVID-19.

The chain has TRBV3-1 (or the pseudogene TRBV3-2) and TRBJ2-4; 9 nucleotides align to TRBD2. CDR3 length: 17 residues. Germline V lookup: CDR1 LGHDT, CDR2 YNNKEL (reference sequence). The V segment lost 1 base and the J segment 0 bases; nucleotides outside the gene matches: 4. This chain's CDR3 is CASSQAAGGLAKNIQYF. For the CDR3, the DNA is TGTGCCAGCAGCCAAGCAGCGGGAGGATTAGCCAAAAACATTCAGTACTTC.

V usage is TRBV9 and J usage is TRBJ2-3, with 13 bases fitting TRBD2. Germline loops: CDR1 SGDLS, CDR2 YYNGEE. The V gene end was trimmed by 4 bases and the J gene end by 6 bases; junction bases not matched to a gene: 5. The CDR3 runs to 15 residues. The CDR3 sequence: CASSLGLAGRDTQYF. The CDR3 bases are TGTGCCAGCAGCTTGGGACTAGCGGGAAGGGATACGCAGTATTTT.

The chain is built from TRBV5-1 and TRBJ2-3, with 7 bases that match TRBD1. The CDR3 extends over 13 amino acids. The ends lost 8 bases at V and 1 base at J; junction bases unmatched: 4. CDR1 is SGHRS and CDR2 is YFSETQ in the germline V gene. In DNA, the CDR3 is TGCGCCAGTTCCGGGACAGGCACAGATACGCAGTATTTT. This translates into CASSGTGTDTQYF.

This clone has only one observation. The chain employs TRBV5-5 and TRBJ1-6, with a weak D call TRBD1 (5 bases). The length of the CDR3 is 14 residues. Per germline, CDR1 SGHKS and CDR2 YYEKEE (reference sequence). V was pared by 2 bases and J by 9 bases, with 12 bases between. CDR3 DNA sequence: TGTGCCAGCAGCTTCACAAGGGGATCTTCACCCCTCCACTTT. This codes for CASSFTRGSSPLHF.

This chain connects TRBV19 to TRBJ1-5; 7 bases match TRBD1. The germline V gene has CDR1 LNHDA and CDR2 SQIVND (reference sequence). The J segment lost 3 bases and the V segment lost 6 bases, leaving 14 bases of the junction unmatched. The CDR3 loop spans 17 amino acids. CDR3 sequence: CASRRRQGEVYNQPQHF. The CDR3 DNA reads TGTGCCAGTAGACGGAGACAGGGAGAAGTGTACAATCAGCCCCAGCATTTT.

The rearrangement uses TRBV27 and TRBJ2-3, with 14 bases identical to TRBD2. The V gene end was trimmed by 10 bases and the J gene end by 7 bases; junction bases not matched to a gene: 7. This CDR3 is 14 amino acids long. The germline V gene encodes CDR1 MNHEY and CDR2 SMNVEV (reference sequence). The CDR3 loop is CATKTSGGANTQYF. DNA of the CDR3: TGTGCCACCAAGACTAGCGGGGGGGCCAATACGCAGTATTTT.

The V gene is TRBV28, the J gene TRBJ1-5; unclear D gene. CDR3 length: 15 amino acids. V was trimmed by 7 bases and J by 9 bases, leaving 22 bases between them. Per the germline V gene, CDR1 is MDHEN and CDR2 is SYDVKM. The CDR3 region is CASNPQEGLLGPQHF. CDR3 DNA: TGTGCCAGCAACCCCCAGGAGGGTCTTTTAGGGCCCCAGCATTTT.

About this clone: Other DNA sequences in this specimen translate into the identical CDR3. This chain connects TRBV6-5 to TRBJ2-7; TRBD1 might be the D (5 bases). Trimming left V 0 bases short and J 2 bases short, with 8 bases between. Per the germline V gene, CDR1 is MNHEY and CDR2 is SVGAGI. The CDR3 runs to 14 residues. The CDR3, as DNA: TGTGCCAGCAGTTACTCGCCAGGGACCTACGAGCAGTACTTC. This translates into CASSYSPGTYEQYF.

The rearrangement links TRBV5-1 to TRBJ2-3; 8 bases are a match to TRBD2. The germline V gene encodes CDR1 SGHRS and CDR2 YFSETQ. This CDR3 spans 15 amino acids. With V trimmed by 2 bases and J by 4 bases, 6 bases remained unmatched. The CDR3 loop is CASSLVGGAPDTQYF. CDR3 sequence (DNA): TGCGCCAGCAGCTTAGTCGGGGGGGCCCCAGATACGCAGTATTTT.

The chain uses TRBV7-9 and TRBJ2-3; unclear D gene. The CDR3 is 15 amino acids. Trimming took off 6 bases at V and 0 bases at J, with 13 bases between the two ends. CDR1 and CDR2 from the germline V gene are SEHNR and FQNEAQ (reference sequence). Here the CDR3 DNA reads TGTGCCAGCAGACCCACAGTACCTAGCACAGATACGCAGTATTTT. This encodes CASRPTVPSTDTQYF. The variable domain in full, with the rest retrieved from reference TRBV7-9 and TRBJ2-3, is DTGVSQNPRHKITKRGQNVTFRCDPISEHNRLYWYRQTLGQGPEFLTYFQNEAQLEKSRLLSDRFSAERPKGSFSTLEIQRTEQGDSAMYLCASRPTVPSTDTQYFGPGTRLTVL.

The chain carries TRBV2 and TRBJ2-3; no firm D call. This CDR3 contains 15 residues. Germline V CDR1 and CDR2: SNHLY, FYNNEI. Trimming pared 6 bases from V and 8 bases from J, leaving 21 bases between. In DNA form, the CDR3 reads TGTGCCAGCAGCCCCCAACCTCTGGCCCCCAGTACGCAGTATTTT. The encoded protein is CASSPQPLAPSTQYF. Full variable domain (remainder filled in from reference TRBV2 and TRBJ2-3): EPEVTQTPSHQVTQMGQEVILRCVPISNHLYFYWYRQILGQKVEFLVSFYNNEISEKSEIFDDQFSVERPDGSNFTLKIRSTKLEDSAMYFCASSPQPLAPSTQYFGPGTRLTVL.

The CDR3 protein is CASRFRGQNSPLHF. CDR3 DNA sequence: TGTGCCAGCAGGTTCCGGGGACAAAATTCACCCCTCCACTTT. The chain is built from TRBV7-9 and TRBJ1-6, with TRBD1 as a possible D gene (6 bases). CDR1 is SEHNR, CDR2 FQNEAQ, per germline (reference sequence). Trimming shortened V by 6 bases and J by 7 bases, and 13 bases separated the two germline ends. This CDR3 region has 14 residues.

V and J are TRBV29-1 and TRBJ1-2; D perhaps matches TRBD1 (5 bases). The V end lost 0 bases, the J end lost 3 bases, and 17 bases lay between the germline ends. Germline CDR1 SQVTM, CDR2 ANQGSEA. The CDR3 extends over 16 amino acids. CDR3 in amino acids: CSVEDRSGGADYGYTF. CDR3 bases: TGCAGCGTTGAAGATCGATCTGGAGGGGCCGACTATGGCTACACCTTC.

The chain joins TRBV7-6 to TRBJ2-1; D unresolved. The V end lost 5 bases, the J end lost 3 bases, and 8 bases lay between the germline ends. The CDR3 runs 13 residues. Germline V gene data show CDR1 as SGHVS and CDR2 as FNYEAQ. DNA for the CDR3: TGTGCCAGCAGCCCACGCAGCTACAATGAGCAGTTCTTC. Protein product: CASSPRSYNEQFF.

The genes are TRBV7-3 and TRBJ2-7, with a weak D call TRBD2 (6 bases). The CDR3 is 14 amino acids. Trimming stripped 5 bases from V and 1 base from J, with 12 bases between. In germline, CDR1 is SGHTA, CDR2 FQGTGA. As DNA, the CDR3 is TGTGCCAGCAGCCCTGGGGGGTTTTCCTACGAGCAGTACTTC. This gives the protein CASSPGGFSYEQYF. Looking up the rest from reference TRBV7-3 and TRBJ2-7 gives the full variable domain: GAGVSQTPSNKVTEKGKYVELRCDPISGHTALYWYRQSLGQGPEFLIYFQGTGAADDSGLPNDRFFAVRPEGSVSTLKIQRTERGDSAVYLCASSPGGFSYEQYFGPGTRLTVT.

The J gene is TRBJ2-1, the V gene TRBV5-1; D may be TRBD2 (6 bases). V shed 4 bases and J shed 3 bases, with 11 bases lying between them. The CDR3 is 14 amino acids. CDR1 and CDR2 from the germline V gene are SGHRS and YFSETQ. The CDR3 sequence: CASSPGTDYNEQFF. The CDR3 DNA is TGCGCCAGCAGCCCCGGGACTGACTACAATGAGCAGTTCTTC. Filled out from reference TRBV5-1 and TRBJ2-1, the complete variable domain reads KAGVTQTPRYLIKTRGQQVTLSCSPISGHRSVSWYQQTPGQGLQFLFEYFSETQRNKGNFPGRFSGRQFSNSRSEMNVSTLELGDSALYLCASSPGTDYNEQFFGPGTRLTVL.

This clone was seen a handful of times. J is TRBJ2-1 and V is TRBV25-1, with 7 nucleotides matching TRBD2. The CDR3 is made up of 16 amino acids. Germline V lookup: CDR1 MGHDK, CDR2 SYGVNS. With 3 bases clipped from V and 0 bases from J, the junction kept 5 bases outside the gene matches. CDR3 coding DNA: TGTGCCAGCAGTGACGGAGCGGGGAGCTCCTACAATGAGCAGTTCTTC. Its protein is CASSDGAGSSYNEQFF.